What follows are 16 T cell receptor beta chains derived from one specimen sequenced in a study of blood T cell repertoires in COVID-19. Method: immunoSEQ multiplex PCR; TCRdb's copy keeps in-frame clones and lacks some. The table records about 75,000 clones, around 89% of them present only once. Specimen: peripheral blood. The receptors here all came from a woman between 70 and 85 years old with acute or convalescent COVID-19.

The count of this clone is one. The rearrangement uses TRBV3-1 (or the pseudogene TRBV3-2) and TRBJ2-1; 9 bases fit TRBD2. CDR1 is LGHDT, CDR2 YNNKEL, per germline (reference sequence). J lost 6 bases, V lost 0 bases, and 6 bases had no gene match. The CDR3 is made up of 16 amino acids. For the CDR3, the DNA is TGTGCCAGCAGCCAAGATATGGGCGGGGGGGGCAATGAGCAGTTCTTC. As protein: CASSQDMGGGGNEQFF.

The genes are TRBV5-4 and TRBJ1-1; possible D gene TRBD1, 6 bases. CDR3 length: 13 amino acids. In germline, CDR1 is SGHNT, CDR2 YYREEE (reference sequence). V was cut by 4 bases and J by 4 bases, with 11 bases left in between. CDR3: CASSDGQFTEAFF. The CDR3 bases are TGTGCCAGCAGCGATGGACAGTTCACTGAAGCTTTCTTT.

The rearrangement links TRBV9 to TRBJ1-5; no clear D gene. This CDR3 contains 12 residues. Germline CDR1 reads SGDLS; CDR2 reads YYNGEE. V lost 3 bases, J lost 6 bases, and 7 bases lay in between. CDR3 bases: TGTGCCAGCAGCGACGGGGTTCAGCCCCAGCATTTT. Its protein product is CASSDGVQPQHF.

A single count supports this clone. The rearrangement joins TRBV11-3 to TRBJ1-1; 8 bases align to TRBD1. The V gene end was trimmed by 2 bases and the J gene end by 8 bases; junction bases not matched to a gene: 1. Germline lookup yields CDR1 SGHNT and CDR2 YENEEA. The CDR3 has 12 residues. CDR3 amino acids: CASSLRQGEAFF. Written as DNA, the CDR3 is TGTGCCAGCAGCTTAAGACAGGGGGAAGCTTTCTTT.

CDR3 sequence (DNA): TGTGCCAGCTCACCCGGGACAGGGCCTAACTATGGCTACACCTTC. Translated, it gives CASSPGTGPNYGYTF. The chain has TRBV18 and TRBJ1-2; 9 bases line up with TRBD1. V dropped 3 bases and J dropped 0; count of bases not matched to a gene: 2. Germline lookup yields CDR1 KGHSH and CDR2 LQKENI. The CDR3 extends over 15 amino acids.

The rearrangement links TRBV5-6 to TRBJ1-5; D call uncertain. Germline CDR1 SGHDT, CDR2 YYEEEE. The germline V and J ends were trimmed by 2 bases and 4 bases, with 13 bases remaining between them. CDR3 size: 15 residues. CDR3 in amino acids: CASSLRHAGNQPQHF. CDR3 nucleotide sequence: TGTGCCAGCAGCTTAAGACATGCTGGGAATCAGCCCCAGCATTTT. Based on the CDR3 plus reference TRBV5-6 and TRBJ1-5, the full variable domain is DAGVTQSPTHLIKTRGQQVTLRCSPKSGHDTVSWYQQALGQGPQFIFQYYEEEERQRGNFPDRFSGHQFPNYSSELNVNALLLGDSALYLCASSLRHAGNQPQHFGDGTRLSIL.

The rearrangement links TRBV18 to TRBJ1-2; perhaps TRBD1 as D (5 bases). Trimming removed 0 bases at V and 1 base at J, with 12 bases between. Germline V CDR1 and CDR2: KGHSH, LQKENI. The CDR3 is 16 amino acids. CDR3 residues: CASSPPTARINYGYTF. The DNA for the CDR3 is TGTGCCAGCTCACCACCGACAGCCCGTATTAACTATGGCTACACCTTC.

V usage is TRBV25-1 and J usage is TRBJ2-7; maybe TRBD2 (6 bases). The CDR3 sequence is 12 residues long. Trimming took 5 bases from V and 3 from J, leaving 8 bases between them. The germline V gene has CDR1 MGHDK and CDR2 SYGVNS. CDR3 in DNA: TGTGCCAGCAGTCGGACTAACTACGAGCAGTACTTC. This sequence encodes CASSRTNYEQYF.

In its sample, this clone was seen once. The V call is TRBV28, the J call TRBJ2-7; maybe TRBD2 (7 bases). This CDR3 contains 15 residues. The germline V gene has CDR1 MDHEN and CDR2 SYDVKM. V shed 7 bases and J shed 0 bases, with 16 bases lying between them. The CDR3 region is CASNTGGGHSYEQYF. CDR3 sequence (DNA): TGTGCCAGCAATACTGGGGGGGGCCACTCCTACGAGCAGTACTTC.

The chain carries TRBV28 and TRBJ1-1; TRBD1 aligns across 9 bases. Germline CDR1 reads MDHEN; CDR2 reads SYDVKM. This CDR3 is 16 amino acids long. J gave up 0 bases and V 4 bases, and 6 bases lay outside the gene matches. The CDR3 protein is CASSSLGQGLNTEAFF. In DNA, the CDR3 is TGTGCCAGCAGTTCCCTTGGACAGGGGTTGAACACTGAAGCTTTCTTT.

In its sample, this clone was seen once. J is TRBJ2-3 and V is TRBV28; tentatively, D is TRBD1 (6 bases). Germline V gene sequence: CDR1 MDHEN, CDR2 SYDVKM. Trimming pared 6 bases from V and 6 bases from J, leaving 13 bases between. The CDR3 is made up of 13 amino acids. The CDR3 protein is CASRKTGTDTQYF. In DNA form, the CDR3 reads TGTGCCAGCAGGAAAACAGGGACCGATACGCAGTATTTT.

The CDR3 loop reads CASSGASGQETQYF. In DNA, the CDR3 is TGTGCCAGCAGCGGAGCCAGCGGGCAAGAGACCCAGTACTTC. This chain joins TRBV9 and TRBJ2-5, with TRBD2 as a possible D gene (6 bases). This CDR3 is built from 14 residues. The germline V gene encodes CDR1 SGDLS and CDR2 YYNGEE. V dropped 3 bases and J dropped 2 bases, with 11 bases sitting between them. Together with reference TRBV9 and TRBJ2-5, the CDR3 gives the full variable domain: DSGVTQTPKHLITATGQRVTLRCSPRSGDLSVYWYQQSLDQGLQFLIQYYNGEERAKGNILERFSAQQFPDLHSELNLSSLELGDSALYFCASSGASGQETQYFGPGTRLLVL.

The V and J genes are TRBV10-3 and TRBJ2-7; 12 nucleotides match TRBD2. The CDR3 is 13 residues long. V gave up 7 bases and J gave up 2 bases; unmatched junction bases: 0. CDR1 is ENHRY and CDR2 is SYGVKD in the germline V gene. CDR3 sequence: CAITSGRAYEQYF. The CDR3 DNA follows: TGTGCCATCACTAGCGGGAGGGCCTACGAGCAGTACTTC.

CDR3 nucleotides: TGTGCCAGCAGCCATGACAAGGCCGGGGAGCTGTTTTTT. Translated, it gives CASSHDKAGELFF. This chain uses TRBV3-1 (or the pseudogene TRBV3-2) with TRBJ2-2; D uncertain. Germline assignment: CDR1 LGHDT and CDR2 YNNKEL (reference sequence). CDR3 length equals 13 residues. Trimming removed 3 bases at V and 6 bases at J, with 8 bases between.

V and J are TRBV5-1 and TRBJ1-2, with 7 positions matching TRBD1. V was clipped by 4 bases and J by 7 bases; unmatched bases: 7. There are 13 residues in the CDR3. Germline lookup yields CDR1 SGHRS and CDR2 YFSETQ. The CDR3 region is CASSKDRSSGYTF. The CDR3 bases are TGCGCCAGCAGCAAGGACAGGTCCTCTGGCTACACCTTC.

The chain uses TRBV25-1 and TRBJ2-7, with 8 positions matching TRBD2. CDR1 and CDR2 (germline): MGHDK, SYGVNS. V was pared by 3 bases and J by 0 bases, with 4 bases of the junction left unmatched. CDR3 length equals 15 residues. The CDR3 DNA reads TGTGCCAGCAGTGATCGGGGACTAGTCTCCTACGAGCAGTACTTC. Amino acid sequence: CASSDRGLVSYEQYF.